This TCR beta chain was identified during a study of tumor-infiltrating lymphocytes in oesophageal squamous cell carcinoma. MiXCR was run by TCRdb on the PCR reads, yielding one entry per CDR3 protein. The table includes 14,000 or so distinct CDR3 sequences, 50% detected once. Germline values: CDR1 SGHVS, CDR2 FNYEAQ. The CDR3 has 14 amino acids. Deletions cut 5 bases from V and 5 bases from J, with 10 bases between. This TCR was recovered from a male donor with esophageal squamous cell carcinoma. Source material: esophageal tumor tissue. The chain carries TRBV7-6 and TRBJ1-6; no clear D. CDR3 in amino acids: CASSLSRNNSPLHF. Here the CDR3 DNA reads TGTGCCAGCAGCCTCTCGCGGAATAATTCACCCCTCCACTTT.